The rows below give T cell receptor beta chains drawn from one sample of a study of blood T cell repertoires in COVID-19. Profiled with immunoSEQ multiplex PCR; TCRdb holds only in-frame clones, not every one. The data show roughly 150,000 clones, about 87% seen once. The material sequenced was peripheral blood. The receptors originated from a woman aged 65 to 85 with COVID-19, enrolled during active disease. Both conserved end residues are part of each CDR3. The order of the fields is J gene, V gene, D gene, clone size, CDR3 DNA, CDR3 protein. A D gene is named only where the DNA matches it firmly. Not every row has a clone size; where given, it reads once, few, many or a size class.

TRBJ1-1 | TRBV5-4 | NA | NA | TGTGCCAGCAGCTCAGAGACAGCGAACACTGAAGCTTTCTTT | CASSSETANTEAFF
TRBJ1-5 | TRBV29-1 | NA | NA | TGCAGCGTGGCACAGGGTCGTGGTCAGCCCCAGCATTTT | CSVAQGRGQPQHF
TRBJ1-2 | TRBV5-4 | NA | NA | TGTGCCAGCAGCTTGGCTGGAGGAGCTAACTATGGCTACACCTTC | CASSLAGGANYGYTF
TRBJ2-5 | TRBV14 | NA | NA | TGTGCCAGCAGCCAAGGGACATGGGGACAAGAGACCCAGTACTTC | CASSQGTWGQETQYF
TRBJ1-2 | TRBV6-5 | NA | once | TGTGCCAGCAGTTACGGCCAGGGTGCCCACTATGGCTACACCTTC | CASSYGQGAHYGYTF
TRBJ1-5 | TRBV7-3 | NA | NA | TGTGCCAGCAGCGCGGGCGTGATTGGCAATCAGCCCCAGCATTTT | CASSAGVIGNQPQHF
TRBJ2-5 | TRBV6-4 | NA | NA | TGTGCCAGCAGGATTGCGGCTGACCCTGTCCGGACCCAGTACTTC | CASRIAADPVRTQYF
TRBJ1-1 | TRBV5-4 | NA | NA | TGTGCCAGCAGCTTGGACGGAGGGATGAACACTGAAGCTTTCTTT | CASSLDGGMNTEAFF
TRBJ2-3 | TRBV14 | TRBD2 | NA | TGTGCCAGCAGCCCGAAGTACTCTAGCGGGGGAATTTGGGGCACAGATACGCAGTATTTT | CASSPKYSSGGIWGTDTQYF
TRBJ1-5 | TRBV28 | TRBD1 | NA | TGTGCCAGCAGTTTAGGGACAGGGAGCAATCAGCCCCAGCATTTT | CASSLGTGSNQPQHF
TRBJ2-2 | TRBV6-5 | NA | NA | TGTGCCAGCAGTTACCGGCTAGACACCGGGGAGCTGTTTTTT | CASSYRLDTGELFF
TRBJ1-1 | TRBV9 | NA | once | TGTGCCAGCAGCGTAGATACAACCGGGACAAAGGGGGGGGACACTGAAGCTTTCTTT | CASSVDTTGTKGGDTEAFF
TRBJ1-2 | TRBV7-8 | TRBD1 | NA | TGTGCCAGCAGCCTCGGGACAGGACTTAACTATGGCTACACCTTC | CASSLGTGLNYGYTF
TRBJ2-3 | TRBV3-1/TRBV3-2 | TRBD2 | NA | TGTGCCAGCAGCCAAGGGACTAGTGGTACAGATACGCAGTATTTT | CASSQGTSGTDTQYF
TRBJ2-7 | TRBV28 | NA | NA | TGTGCCAGCAGGGAGTTCCCATACGAGCAGTACTTC | CASREFPYEQYF
TRBJ2-4 | TRBV4-1 | NA | NA | TGCGCCAGCAGCCAAAGTTCCCTTCCGAGCCCCGGTAACATTCAGTACTTC | CASSQSSLPSPGNIQYF
TRBJ1-2 | TRBV28 | NA | NA | TGTGCCAGCAGTCCTTCCTCGCGGGGTAAGACTTATGGCTACACCTTC | CASSPSSRGKTYGYTF
TRBJ1-2 | TRBV7-2 | NA | once | TGTGCCAGCAGCTTAGACAGGGACCACGTTGGTGGCTACACCTTC | CASSLDRDHVGGYTF
TRBJ1-2 | TRBV11-2 | TRBD1 | NA | TGTGCCAGCAGCTTAACCTCCGGGACAGAGTATGGCTACACCTTC | CASSLTSGTEYGYTF
TRBJ1-5 | TRBV19 | NA | few | TGTGCCAGTAGCCCGTCCCGACGGGGGGGCTCGGGGCATCAGCCCCAGCATTTT | CASSPSRRGGSGHQPQHF